The 9 T cell receptor beta chains below all came from one sample that was sequenced in a study of blood T cells in healthy people across ages. Primers used in a second PCR of about 7 to 12 cycles were a sample-barcoded 5' primer and a J-beta primer mix. MiXCR was run by TCRdb on the 5' RACE reads, yielding one entry per CDR3 protein. This repertoire shows roughly 1.6 million distinct CDR3 sequences, roughly 30% found once; its top ten account for 11%. Sequencing was performed on blood. Receptors were obtained from a woman aged 30 to 39 in good health.

Worth noting for this clonotype: Compared with germline, one end of the junction differs, possibly owing to a read error. V and J are TRBV29-1 and TRBJ2-7; 7 bases map to TRBD1. Germline CDR1 reads SQVTM; CDR2 reads ANQGSEA. CDR3 length: 15 residues. The CDR3 loop reads CSVENLTGPSYEQYF. The CDR3 coding sequence is TGCAGCGTGGAAAACCTGACAGGGCCCTCCTACGAGCAGTATTTC.

This chain links TRBV20-1 with TRBJ2-1, with TRBD2 matching over 9 bases. The CDR3 is 17 residues long. Germline CDR1 and CDR2: DFQATT and SNEGSKA (reference sequence). V shed 1 base, J shed 1 base, and the junction held 8 bases outside the gene matches. CDR3 amino acids: CSARGVAGGRSYNEQFF. The CDR3 DNA follows: TGCAGTGCTAGAGGTGTGGCGGGGGGGCGTTCCTACAATGAGCAGTTCTTC.

This clonotype was observed a few times. The chain combines TRBV12-3 or TRBV12-4 with TRBJ2-5; unclear D gene. The CDR3 totals 15 residues. Trimming pared 4 bases from V and 0 bases from J, leaving 12 bases between. DNA of the CDR3: TGTGCCAGCAGTTGGGCTGATATCCACCAAGAGACCCAGTACTTC. It codes for CASSWADIHQETQYF.

The chain combines TRBV3-1 with TRBJ2-7, with D possibly called TRBD1 or TRBD2 (5 bases each). Deletions cut 0 bases from V and 12 bases from J, with 21 bases between. CDR1 and CDR2 (germline): LGHDT, YNNKEL (reference sequence). This CDR3 is built from 15 residues. CDR3 nucleotides: TGTGCCAGCAGCCAAGACCCCGGGGCAGGCCAAATCTTGTACTTC. It encodes CASSQDPGAGQILYF.

This clonotype was found a few times. J is TRBJ2-3 and V is TRBV11-2; D gene unclear. CDR1 is SGHAT and CDR2 is FQNNGV in the germline V gene. V was clipped by 5 bases and J by 2 bases, with 11 bases between them. CDR3 size: 14 residues. The CDR3 sequence: CASSPDGYTDTQYF. The CDR3 nucleotides are TGTGCCAGCAGCCCGGACGGATACACAGATACGCAGTATTTT.

The sample holds many counts of this clonotype. One base away lies a much larger clone, so this may be a sequencing read error. The chain has TRBV7-2 and TRBJ2-3; 7 nucleotides line up with TRBD2. Germline V gives CDR1 SGHTA, CDR2 FQGNSA. The CDR3 consists of 14 residues. V was pared by 6 bases and J by 6 bases, with 9 bases of the junction left unmatched. CDR3 nucleotides: TGTGCCAGCAGTGCGGGTGGGGGGGGGGATACGCAGTATTTT. Protein: CASSAGGGGDTQYF.

This clonotype was counted at least ten times. The rearrangement joins TRBV29-1 to TRBJ2-1; 8 bases line up with TRBD1. V lost 5 bases and J lost 1; bases outside the gene matches: 4. From germline, CDR1 is SQVTM and CDR2 ANQGSEA. The length of the CDR3 is 14 residues. The CDR3 loop reads CSVRQGSSYNEQFF. The CDR3 nucleotides read TGCAGCGTTCGACAGGGGTCTTCCTACAATGAGCAGTTCTTC.

CDR3 in amino acids: CASSYYRAGGRYYGYTF. CDR3 nucleotide sequence: TGTGCCAGCAGTTACTACCGGGCAGGGGGCAGGTACTATGGCTACACCTTC. This chain links TRBV6-5 with TRBJ1-2, with 8 bases aligning to TRBD1. J lost 3 bases, V lost 1 base, and 10 bases had no gene match. Germline V gives CDR1 MNHEY, CDR2 SVGAGI. CDR3 length: 17 residues.

This clonotype was seen more than once but under ten times. The gene calls are TRBV20-1 and TRBJ2-2; 8 positions agree with TRBD2. This CDR3 is 14 amino acids long. The junction had 1 base not matched to a gene; V was cut back by 3 bases and J by 1 base. Looked up from germline, CDR1 is DFQATT and CDR2 is SNEGSKA (reference sequence). The DNA for the CDR3 is TGCAGTGCTAGGACTAGCGAGAACACCGGGGAGCTGTTTTTT. Translating gives CSARTSENTGELFF.